The 28 T cell receptor beta chains presented below share a single source sample, sequenced in a study of T cell repertoires in cytomegalovirus infection. TCRdb passed the reads through MiXCR, listing each CDR3 protein once. The table includes under 300,000 distinct CDR3 sequences, 9% to 15% detected once. The sample consisted of PBMCs. The receptors come from a human donor in good health (CMV status not recorded). Some clones in this sample may be carry-over from other donors' samples.

The sample holds many counts of this clonotype. The CDR3 sequence: CASSPRDRVYTEAFF. The CDR3 DNA sequence: TGTGCCAGTAGTCCTCGGGACAGGGTATACACTGAAGCTTTCTTT. This chain joins TRBV19 and TRBJ1-1; 9 bases are a match to TRBD1. CDR3 size: 15 residues. V dropped 5 bases and J dropped 3; count of bases not matched to a gene: 7. Looked up from germline, CDR1 is LNHDA and CDR2 is SQIVND (reference sequence).

The V call is TRBV6-6, the J call TRBJ2-5; possible D gene TRBD1, 8 bases. CDR3 length: 14 amino acids. Deletions cut 8 bases from V and 7 bases from J, with 20 bases between. Germline loops: CDR1 MNHNY, CDR2 SVGAGI (reference sequence). CDR3 residues: CASQGQVGGGTQYF. The DNA for the CDR3 is TGTGCCAGCCAGGGACAGGTGGGGGGGGGGACCCAGTACTTC.

The chain recombines TRBV4-1 with TRBJ2-7; TRBD1 matches at 9 bases. CDR1 MGHRA and CDR2 YSYEKL come from the germline V gene. The junction had 4 bases not matched to a gene; V was cut back by 0 bases and J by 4 bases. CDR3 length: 15 residues. The CDR3 region is CASSQEVGQGYEQYF. The CDR3 bases are TGCGCCAGCAGCCAAGAAGTGGGACAGGGTTACGAGCAGTACTTC.

This clonotype has ten or more counts. V usage is TRBV28 and J usage is TRBJ2-5, with 15 bases that match TRBD2. CDR3 length: 17 residues. CDR1 and CDR2 (germline): MDHEN, SYDVKM. With 5 bases clipped from V and 4 bases from J, the junction kept 8 bases outside the gene matches. CDR3 nucleotides: TGTGCCAGCAGTCGGACTAGCGGGAGGGCCCGAGGAGAGACCCAGTACTTC. It encodes CASSRTSGRARGETQYF.

This clonotype has at least ten counts. The V and J genes are TRBV12-3 or TRBV12-4 and TRBJ1-4; D unresolved. The CDR3 has 14 amino acids. The ends were cut back, 6 bases at V and 9 bases at J, with 17 bases in the middle. The CDR3 protein is CASSPFGVGKKLFF. CDR3 bases: TGTGCCAGCAGCCCCTTCGGGGTCGGGAAAAAACTGTTTTTT.

This clonotype was observed at least ten times. The J gene is TRBJ2-7, the V gene TRBV7-2; 7 nucleotides match TRBD1. J was trimmed by 5 bases and V by 6 bases; bases with no gene match: 10. The CDR3 has 14 amino acids. Germline V CDR1 and CDR2: SGHTA, FQGNSA. The CDR3 DNA is TGTGCCAGCAGATCGACAGGGCGTATCGACGAGCAGTACTTC. This gives the protein CASRSTGRIDEQYF.

This clonotype was observed many times. The J gene is TRBJ2-1, the V gene TRBV7-3; perhaps TRBD1 as D (5 bases). The CDR3 consists of 12 residues. Germline V gives CDR1 SGHTA, CDR2 FQGTGA. The ends were cut back, 6 bases at V and 7 bases at J, with 10 bases in the middle. For the CDR3, the DNA is TGTGCCAGCAGTCCATCAGGGAATGAGCAGTTCTTC. Protein: CASSPSGNEQFF.

This clonotype was observed a handful of times. The CDR3 reads CASSTGRVNIQYF. The DNA for the CDR3 is TGTGCCAGCAGCACGGGGAGGGTAAACATTCAGTACTTC. This chain joins TRBV5-4 and TRBJ2-4, with 7 positions matching TRBD2. Per germline, CDR1 SGHNT and CDR2 YYREEE (reference sequence). The CDR3 totals 13 residues. The junction had 4 bases not matched to a gene; V was cut back by 4 bases and J by 6 bases.

This clonotype was observed a few times. A much larger clone is a single base away; this may be a read error. The gene calls are TRBV7-2 and TRBJ2-2; D not certain. In germline, CDR1 is SGHTA, CDR2 FQGNSA. This CDR3 comprises 17 residues. The CDR3 region has the DNA TGTGCCAGCAGCTTAAGGAGCGTGGAACGGAACGCCGGGGAGCTGTTTTTT. This translates into CASSLRSVERNAGELFF.

The table lists this clonotype with many counts. This rearrangement joins TRBV19 to TRBJ2-3; D ambiguous. The V end was cut by 5 bases, the J end by 6 bases, with 15 bases between. This CDR3 contains 14 residues. The germline CDR1 and CDR2 sequences are LNHDA and SQIVND (reference sequence). CDR3: CASSPEPGSDTQYF. CDR3 nucleotide sequence: TGTGCCAGTAGTCCCGAGCCGGGTTCGGATACGCAGTATTTT.

This clonotype showed up many times. The chain employs TRBV7-2 and TRBJ2-5; 10 positions match TRBD2. CDR3 length equals 14 residues. From germline, CDR1 is SGHTA and CDR2 FQGNSA. V trimming: 4 bases; J trimming: 4 bases; junction bases outside the gene matches: 3. CDR3 DNA: TGTGCCAGCAGCTCAGCGGGGGGGCCAGAGACCCAGTACTTC. Translating it yields CASSSAGGPETQYF.

Many counts were recorded for this clonotype. The chain couples TRBV7-2 to TRBJ2-5; 14 bases are a match to TRBD2. Germline V gene sequence: CDR1 SGHTA, CDR2 FQGNSA. The CDR3 runs 18 residues. The V and J ends lost 5 bases and 5 bases, in that order; junction bases with no gene match: 13. CDR3 bases: TGTGCCAGCAGCGATGGACGACTAGCGGGGGGGCCCGGGGAGACCCAGTACTTC. It is translated as CASSDGRLAGGPGETQYF. The full variable domain, in which reference TRBV7-2 and TRBJ2-5 provide the parts outside the CDR3, is GAGVSQSPSNKVTEKGKDVELRCDPISGHTALYWYRQSLGQGLEFLIYFQGNSAPDKSGLPSDRFSAERTGGSVSTLTIQRTQQEDSAVYLCASSDGRLAGGPGETQYFGPGTRLLVL.

The chain couples TRBV2 to TRBJ1-1; tentative D call: TRBD1 (6 bases). Trimming took 6 bases from V and 5 from J, leaving 16 bases between them. Germline assignment: CDR1 SNHLY and CDR2 FYNNEI. The CDR3 has 14 amino acids. The CDR3 DNA reads as TGTGCCAGCAGCAATATAAGAGGGGGAACTGAAGCTTTCTTT. It codes for CASSNIRGGTEAFF.

This clonotype has more than one count but fewer than ten. The chain links TRBV19 to TRBJ1-5; TRBD1 might be the D (5 bases). This CDR3 is 13 amino acids long. Looked up from germline, CDR1 is LNHDA and CDR2 is SQIVND (reference sequence). Trimming took 6 bases from V and 10 from J, leaving 16 bases between them. The DNA for the CDR3 is TGTGCCAGTAGCGCAGGCGCCGGGGACCCCCAGCATTTT. Translated, it gives CASSAGAGDPQHF.

In its sample, this clonotype was seen many times. V is TRBV7-2 and J is TRBJ2-1; TRBD2 agrees at 8 bases. V trimming: 5 bases; J trimming: 7 bases; junction bases outside the gene matches: 13. Germline lookup yields CDR1 SGHTA and CDR2 FQGNSA. CDR3 size: 16 residues. CDR3 sequence reads: CASSPPGAGGWNEQFF. CDR3 DNA: TGTGCCAGCAGCCCTCCAGGGGCGGGAGGCTGGAATGAGCAGTTCTTC.

This clonotype has ten or more counts. This chain uses TRBV20-1 with TRBJ2-5, with TRBD1 as a possible D gene (5 bases). CDR3 size: 12 residues. CDR1 and CDR2 from the germline V gene are DFQATT and SNEGSKA (reference sequence). The V and J ends lost 3 bases and 5 bases respectively, with 10 bases between them. In DNA form, the CDR3 reads TGCAGTGCTAGGGGGCGAGGTGAGACCCAGTACTTC. Its protein is CSARGRGETQYF.

This clonotype was counted between two and nine times. The chain combines TRBV11-2 with TRBJ2-2, with 8 bases aligning to TRBD1. V was pared by 5 bases and J by 6 bases, with 5 bases of the junction left unmatched. CDR1 SGHAT and CDR2 FQNNGV come from the germline V gene. There are 14 residues in the CDR3. The CDR3 here is CASSRGTGSGELFF. The CDR3 DNA reads TGTGCCAGCAGCCGGGGGACAGGTTCCGGGGAGCTGTTTTTT.

This clonotype has a count of ten or more. This chain uses TRBV2 with TRBJ2-2, with TRBD2 identical over 9 bases. Germline-derived CDR1 and CDR2 are SNHLY and FYNNEI. The trim removed 5 bases at V and 3 bases at J, leaving 4 bases unmatched. This CDR3 spans 15 amino acids. CDR3 loop: CASSLAGVDTGELFF. The CDR3 DNA follows: TGTGCCAGCAGTTTAGCGGGAGTGGACACCGGGGAGCTGTTTTTT.

This clonotype came up a few times. This chain links TRBV5-1 with TRBJ1-1; D not certain. The CDR3 is 15 amino acids. Germline V gene lookup returns CDR1 SGHRS and CDR2 YFSETQ. Trimming took off 4 bases at V and 5 bases at J, with 18 bases between the two ends. The CDR3 spells CASSPMTSGETEAFF. The CDR3 nucleotides read TGCGCCAGCAGCCCAATGACATCTGGGGAGACTGAAGCTTTCTTT.

The chain carries TRBV4-3 and TRBJ2-1; D is ambiguous. Germline-derived CDR1 and CDR2 are LGHNA and YSLEER. With 0 bases removed from V and 0 bases from J, the gap between germline ends came to 6 bases. The CDR3 is 15 amino acids. The CDR3 DNA follows: TGCGCCAGCAGCCAAGAATGGCACTCCTACAATGAGCAGTTCTTC. Its translation is CASSQEWHSYNEQFF.

This clonotype has just a few counts. This may be a read error, as it is one base from a much larger clone. This chain joins TRBV7-2 and TRBJ1-5; TRBD1 aligns across 8 bases. Germline V gives CDR1 SGHTA, CDR2 FQGNSA. The CDR3 length is 16 residues. The CDR3 here is CAGSTHGQGLNQPQHF. CDR3 coding DNA: TGTGCCGGCAGCACACACGGACAGGGTCTCAATCAGCCCCAGCATTTT.

This clonotype was seen many times. This rearrangement joins TRBV7-2 to TRBJ2-3; 7 nucleotides line up with TRBD2. With V trimmed by 7 bases and J by 0 bases, 7 bases remained unmatched. The length of the CDR3 is 15 residues. In germline, CDR1 is SGHTA, CDR2 FQGNSA. As DNA, the CDR3 is TGTGCCAGCAACACCGCGGGGGAAAGCACAGATACGCAGTATTTT. The encoded protein is CASNTAGESTDTQYF.

This clonotype appeared a few times. The genes are TRBV6-2 or TRBV6-3 and TRBJ2-1, with 11 bases lining up with TRBD2. The germline CDR1 and CDR2 sequences are MNHEY and SVGEGT. Germline trimming cut 4 bases from V and 6 bases from J; bases unmatched to any gene: 2. The CDR3 consists of 14 residues. CDR3 nucleotide sequence: TGTGCCAGCAGTTTCCTAGCGGGGGGCAATGAGCAGTTCTTC. Encoded protein: CASSFLAGGNEQFF.

V usage is TRBV28 and J usage is TRBJ1-1; 9 nucleotides line up with TRBD1. Germline V lookup: CDR1 MDHEN, CDR2 SYDVKM. This CDR3 has 15 residues. J was trimmed by 5 bases and V by 5 bases; bases with no gene match: 9. This chain's CDR3 is CASSPYRGLRTEAFF. In DNA, the CDR3 is TGTGCCAGCAGTCCTTACAGGGGGCTGAGAACTGAAGCTTTCTTT. Using reference TRBV28 and TRBJ1-1 for the parts outside the CDR3, the full variable domain is DVKVTQSSRYLVKRTGEKVFLECVQDMDHENMFWYRQDPGLGLRLIYFSYDVKMKEKGDIPEGYSVSREKKERFSLILESASTNQTSMYLCASSPYRGLRTEAFFGQGTRLTVV.

The gene calls are TRBV3-1 and TRBJ2-2; D might be TRBD2 (5 bases). This CDR3 spans 14 amino acids. The V gene's germline CDR1 is LGHDT and CDR2 YNNKEL (reference sequence). V shed 1 base and J shed 4 bases, with 7 bases lying between them. The CDR3: CASSQVGSTGELFF. The DNA of the CDR3 is TGTGCCAGCAGCCAAGTGGGGAGCACCGGGGAGCTGTTTTTT. Full variable domain (remainder filled in from reference TRBV3-1 and TRBJ2-2): DTAVSQTPKYLVTQMGNDKSIKCEQNLGHDTMYWYKQDSKKFLKIMFSYNNKELIINETVPNRFSPKSPDKAHLNLHINSLELGDSAVYFCASSQVGSTGELFFGEGSRLTVL.

This clonotype showed up just a few times. The chain links TRBV6-4 to TRBJ1-1; the D is unclear. Germline CDR1 is MRHNA and CDR2 is SNTAGT. The V end was cut by 0 bases, the J end by 11 bases, with 19 bases between. The CDR3 covers 15 residues. The CDR3 DNA follows: TGTGCCAGCAGTGACTCAAGCGCGGGAGGACTGAGGGCTTTCTTT. This codes for CASSDSSAGGLRAFF.

This CDR3 is CATSRDRGQARNYGYTF. The CDR3 DNA follows: TGTGCCACCAGCAGAGATCGGGGACAAGCTAGGAATTATGGCTACACCTTC. V and J are TRBV15 and TRBJ1-2, with a possible D match to TRBD1 (6 bases). The CDR3 sequence is 17 residues long. Germline loops: CDR1 LNHNV, CDR2 YYDKDF (reference sequence). V was cut by 0 bases and J by 5 bases, with 19 bases left in between.

With regard to this clonotype: A much larger clone lies a single base off, so this may be a read error. V and J are TRBV19 and TRBJ1-1; D is undetermined. In germline, CDR1 is LNHDA, CDR2 SQIVND (reference sequence). Trimming stripped 0 bases from V and 3 bases from J, with 5 bases between. CDR3 length equals 13 residues. The CDR3 here is CASSIDLYTEAFF. The CDR3 region has the DNA TGTGCCAGTAGTATAGATCTATACACTGAAGCTTTCTTT.